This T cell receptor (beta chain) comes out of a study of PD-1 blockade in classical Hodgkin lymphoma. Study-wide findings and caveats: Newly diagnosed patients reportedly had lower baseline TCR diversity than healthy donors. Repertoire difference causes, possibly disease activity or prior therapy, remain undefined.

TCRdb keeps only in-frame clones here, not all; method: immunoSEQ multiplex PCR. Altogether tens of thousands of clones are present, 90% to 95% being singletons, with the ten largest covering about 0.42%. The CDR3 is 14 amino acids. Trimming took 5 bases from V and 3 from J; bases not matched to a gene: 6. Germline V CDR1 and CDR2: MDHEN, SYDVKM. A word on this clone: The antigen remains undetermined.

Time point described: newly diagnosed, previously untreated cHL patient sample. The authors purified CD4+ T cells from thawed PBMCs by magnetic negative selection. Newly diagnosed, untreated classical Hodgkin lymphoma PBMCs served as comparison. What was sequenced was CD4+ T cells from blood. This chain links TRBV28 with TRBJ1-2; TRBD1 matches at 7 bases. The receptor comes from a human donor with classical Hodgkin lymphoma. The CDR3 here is CASSAGGAYYGYTF. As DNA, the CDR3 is TGTGCCAGCAGTGCAGGGGGAGCTTACTATGGCTACACCTTC.